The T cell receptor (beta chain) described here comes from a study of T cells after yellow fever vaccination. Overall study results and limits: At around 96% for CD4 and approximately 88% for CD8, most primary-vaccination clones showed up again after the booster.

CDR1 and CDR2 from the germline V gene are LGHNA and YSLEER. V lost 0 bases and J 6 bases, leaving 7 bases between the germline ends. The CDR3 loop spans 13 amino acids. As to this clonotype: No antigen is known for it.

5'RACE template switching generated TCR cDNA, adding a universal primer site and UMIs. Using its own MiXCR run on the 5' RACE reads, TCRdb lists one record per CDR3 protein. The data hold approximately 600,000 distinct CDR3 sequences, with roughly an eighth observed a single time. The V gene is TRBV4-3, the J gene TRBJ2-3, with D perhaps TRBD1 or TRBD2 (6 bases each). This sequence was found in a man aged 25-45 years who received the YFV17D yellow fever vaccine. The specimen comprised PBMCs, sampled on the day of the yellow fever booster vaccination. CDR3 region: CASSQEGGDTQYF. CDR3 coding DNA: TGCGCCAGCAGCCAAGAGGGGGGCGATACGCAGTATTTT.